This T cell receptor beta chain was sequenced in a study of T cell repertoires in cytomegalovirus infection. In the study overall: TCR beta signatures that were public indicated CMV infection and matching HLA type. The study, taken as a whole, reports: Using cumulative public TCR beta family frequency, the authors identified those who carried CMV together with the relevant HLA. What dominated the ex vivo response were HLA-C-restricted CMV-specific TCR beta clonotypes.

The germline gives CDR1 SGHNT, CDR2 YYREEE (reference sequence). The CDR3 has 15 amino acids. The ends were cut back, 0 bases at V and 4 bases at J, with 13 bases in the middle. This clonotype turned up a few times. As yet, its antigen is unknown. TCRdb called the reads again in MiXCR, with one record for every CDR3 protein. The sample has 300,000 to 450,000 distinct CDR3 sequences; roughly 18% are singletons. The TCR was taken from a human donor in good health (CMV status not recorded). Some clones in this sample may be carry-over from other donors' samples. The material sequenced was PBMCs. V usage is TRBV5-4 and J usage is TRBJ1-2; tentatively, D is TRBD1 (5 bases). The CDR3 is CASSLAGDYGYGYTF. In nucleotides, the CDR3 is TGTGCCAGCAGCTTGGCGGGGGACTACGGCTATGGCTACACCTTC.